This TCR beta chain is from a study of blood T cell repertoires in COVID-19. Data came from immunoSEQ multiplex PCR; TCRdb stores just in-frame clones and leaves some out. The repertoire holds 200,000 to 300,000 clones, with approximately 86% as singletons. The CDR3 runs to 18 residues. The chain recombines TRBV1 with TRBJ2-2; TRBD2, as called in the table, went unchecked against the DNA. TRBV1 is annotated as a pseudogene. The source is a woman aged 40 to 49 with acute COVID-19. Sequenced input: PBMCs or T cells enriched from blood (not recorded which). The CDR3 DNA follows: TGCACCAGCAGCCAACCTGGACTAGCGGCGCTCGGCACCGGGGAGCTGTTTTTT. The encoded protein is CTSSQPGLAALGTGELFF.